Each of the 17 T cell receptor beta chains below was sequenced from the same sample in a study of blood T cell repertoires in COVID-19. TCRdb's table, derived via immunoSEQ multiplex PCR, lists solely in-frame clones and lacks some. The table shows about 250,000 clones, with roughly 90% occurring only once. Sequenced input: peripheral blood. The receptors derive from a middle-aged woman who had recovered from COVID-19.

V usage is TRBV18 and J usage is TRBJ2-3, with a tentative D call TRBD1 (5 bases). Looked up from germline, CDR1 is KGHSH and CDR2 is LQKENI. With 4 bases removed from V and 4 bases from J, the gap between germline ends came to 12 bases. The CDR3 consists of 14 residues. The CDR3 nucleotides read TGTGCCAGCTCACGGGCAGGGCTTGCAGATACGCAGTATTTT. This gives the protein CASSRAGLADTQYF.

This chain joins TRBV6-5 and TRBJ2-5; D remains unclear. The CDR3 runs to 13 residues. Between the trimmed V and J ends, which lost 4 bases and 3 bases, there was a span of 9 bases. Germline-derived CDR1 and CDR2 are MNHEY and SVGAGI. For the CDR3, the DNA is TGTGCCAGCAGTTCCGAGCGAGAAGAGACCCAGTACTTC. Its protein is CASSSEREETQYF.

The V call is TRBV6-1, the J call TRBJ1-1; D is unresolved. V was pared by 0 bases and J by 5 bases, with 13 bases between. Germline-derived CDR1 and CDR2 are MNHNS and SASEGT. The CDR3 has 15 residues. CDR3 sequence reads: CASSEAGSGWTEAFF. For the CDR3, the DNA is TGTGCCAGCAGTGAAGCGGGTTCGGGTTGGACTGAAGCTTTCTTT.

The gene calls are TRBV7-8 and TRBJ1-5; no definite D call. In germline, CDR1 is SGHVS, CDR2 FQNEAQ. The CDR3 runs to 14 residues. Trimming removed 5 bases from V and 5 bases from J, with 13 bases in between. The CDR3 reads CASSPASGYQPQHF. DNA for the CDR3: TGTGCCAGCAGCCCGGCAAGCGGGTATCAGCCCCAGCATTTT.

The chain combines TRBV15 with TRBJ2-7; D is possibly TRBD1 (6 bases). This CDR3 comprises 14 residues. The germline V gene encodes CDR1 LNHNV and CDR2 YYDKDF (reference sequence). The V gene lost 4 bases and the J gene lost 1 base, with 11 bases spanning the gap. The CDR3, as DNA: TGTGCCACCAGCAAGGGGGACCAATCCTACGAGCAGTACTTC. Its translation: CATSKGDQSYEQYF.

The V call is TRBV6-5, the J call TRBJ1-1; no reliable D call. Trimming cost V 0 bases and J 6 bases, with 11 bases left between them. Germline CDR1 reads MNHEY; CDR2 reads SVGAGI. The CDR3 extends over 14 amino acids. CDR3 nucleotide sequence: TGTGCCAGCAGTTACTCGAGGGTCGGGGCTGAAGCTTTCTTT. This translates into CASSYSRVGAEAFF.

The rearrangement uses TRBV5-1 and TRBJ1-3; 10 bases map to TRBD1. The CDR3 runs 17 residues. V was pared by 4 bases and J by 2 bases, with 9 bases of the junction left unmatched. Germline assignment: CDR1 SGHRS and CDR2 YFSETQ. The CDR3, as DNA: TGCGCCAGCAGCCCGAGACCGGGGACAGGGGCTGGAAACACCATATATTTT. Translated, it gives CASSPRPGTGAGNTIYF.

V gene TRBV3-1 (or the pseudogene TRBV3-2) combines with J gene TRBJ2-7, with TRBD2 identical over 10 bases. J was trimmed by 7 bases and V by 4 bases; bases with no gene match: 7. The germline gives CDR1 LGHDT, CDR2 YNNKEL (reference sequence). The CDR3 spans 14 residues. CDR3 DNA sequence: TGTGCCAGCAGCCGCCTAGCGGGAGAGGGAGAGCAGTACTTC. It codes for CASSRLAGEGEQYF.

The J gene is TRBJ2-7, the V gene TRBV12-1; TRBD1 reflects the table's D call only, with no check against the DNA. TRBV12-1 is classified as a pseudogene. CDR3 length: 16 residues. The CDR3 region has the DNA TGTGCCAGCAGCCACAAAACAGGGGGCCCCTCCTACGAGCAGTACTTC. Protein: CASSHKTGGPSYEQYF.

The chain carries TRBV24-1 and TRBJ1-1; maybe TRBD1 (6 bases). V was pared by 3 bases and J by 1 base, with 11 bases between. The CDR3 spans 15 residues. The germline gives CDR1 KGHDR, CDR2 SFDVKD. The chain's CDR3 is CATSDKTGPNTEAFF. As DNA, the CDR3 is TGTGCCACCAGTGATAAAACAGGGCCGAACACTGAAGCTTTCTTT.

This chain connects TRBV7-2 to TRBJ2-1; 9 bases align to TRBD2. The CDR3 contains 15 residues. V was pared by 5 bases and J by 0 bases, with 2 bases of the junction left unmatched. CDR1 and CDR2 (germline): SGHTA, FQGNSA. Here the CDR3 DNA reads TGTGCCAGCAGCGTTAGCGGGAGCTCCTACAATGAGCAGTTCTTC. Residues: CASSVSGSSYNEQFF.

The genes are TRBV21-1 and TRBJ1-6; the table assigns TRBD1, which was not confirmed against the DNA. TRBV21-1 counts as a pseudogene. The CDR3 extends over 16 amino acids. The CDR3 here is CASSQDRTLRLAPLHF. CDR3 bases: TGTGCCAGCAGCCAGGATAGGACACTCAGATTAGCACCCCTCCACTTT.

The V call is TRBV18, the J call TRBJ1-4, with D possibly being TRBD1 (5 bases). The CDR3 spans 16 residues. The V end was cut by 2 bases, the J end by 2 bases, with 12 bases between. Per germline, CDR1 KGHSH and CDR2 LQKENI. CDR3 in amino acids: CASSPVAGVTNEKLFF. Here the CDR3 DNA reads TGTGCCAGCTCACCAGTTGCGGGGGTCACTAATGAAAAACTGTTTTTT.

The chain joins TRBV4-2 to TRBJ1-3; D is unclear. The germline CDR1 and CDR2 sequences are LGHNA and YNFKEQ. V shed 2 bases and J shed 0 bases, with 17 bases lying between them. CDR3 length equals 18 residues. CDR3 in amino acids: CASSQLPFHGDSGNTIYF. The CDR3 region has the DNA TGTGCCAGCAGCCAACTCCCATTCCACGGGGACTCTGGAAACACCATATATTTT.

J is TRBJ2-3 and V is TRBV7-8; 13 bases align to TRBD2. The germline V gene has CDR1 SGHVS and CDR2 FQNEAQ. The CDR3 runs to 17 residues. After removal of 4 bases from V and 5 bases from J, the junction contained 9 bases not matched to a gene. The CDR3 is CASSSSGTSGMIDTQYF. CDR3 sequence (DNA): TGTGCCAGCAGCTCGTCCGGGACTAGCGGGATGATAGATACGCAGTATTTT.

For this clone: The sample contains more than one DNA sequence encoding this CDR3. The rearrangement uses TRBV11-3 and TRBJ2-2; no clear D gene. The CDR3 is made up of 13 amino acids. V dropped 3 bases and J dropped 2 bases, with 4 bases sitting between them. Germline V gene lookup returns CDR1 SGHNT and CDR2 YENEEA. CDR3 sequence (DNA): TGTGCCAGCAGCTTTTTAAACACCGGGGAGCTGTTTTTT. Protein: CASSFLNTGELFF. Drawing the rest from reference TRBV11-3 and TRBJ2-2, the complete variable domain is EAGVVQSPRYKIIEKKQPVAFWCNPISGHNTLYWYLQNLGQGPELLIRYENEEAVDDSQLPKDRFSAERLKGVDSTLKIQPAELGDSAVYLCASSFLNTGELFFGEGSRLTVL.

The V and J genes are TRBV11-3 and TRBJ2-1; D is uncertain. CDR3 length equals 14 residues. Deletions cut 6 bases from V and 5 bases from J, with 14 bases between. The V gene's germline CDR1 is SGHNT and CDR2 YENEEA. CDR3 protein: CASSPSGINNEQFF. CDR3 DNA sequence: TGTGCCAGCAGTCCCTCAGGAATTAACAATGAGCAGTTCTTC.